The sequence of this T cell receptor (beta chain) was determined in a study of T cells in Graves' hyperthyroidism and ophthalmopathy (dated by TCRdb to between 2019 and 2020). Regarding the study in general: Peripheral blood was collected at initial diagnosis, before any treatment. A discovery cohort of about a hundred patients, 43 with Graves' ophthalmopathy and more than 55 with stable Graves' hyperthyroidism, was used to find distinguishing TCR V-J signatures. Prospective prediction of ophthalmopathy was tested in an independent validation cohort of approximately 19 hyperthyroidism patients and some 17 patients who later progressed to ophthalmopathy. The 90 to 100 discovery patients were randomly split 7:3 into training and test sets. The study also compared thyroid tissue and blood T-cell repertoires from over 5 Graves' hyperthyroidism patients. After sampling, hyperthyroidism patients received methimazole starting at 30 mg daily, and ophthalmopathy patients received high-dose intravenous methylprednisolone. The paper describes TCR Vbeta CDR3 sequencing of more than 120 peripheral blood samples, made up of about 41 ophthalmopathy patients, 70 to 75 hyperthyroidism patients and roughly 17 progressor patients.

Graves' hyperthyroidism was defined as stable when no progression to ophthalmopathy occurred over 18 months of follow-up. Hyperthyroidism patients were newly diagnosed, had a disease duration of under 2 months, and were aged 18 to 65 years. The study excluded patients with uncontrolled infections, other autoimmune diseases, pregnancy or lactation. Diagnoses relied on clinical symptoms, serum thyroxine and TRAb, thyroid ultrasound and orbital computed tomography. PBMCs were separated from 8 to 10 ml of fresh peripheral blood using Ficoll-Paque density gradient centrifugation. Total RNA was extracted with Trizol reagent, and quality was checked on an Agilent 2100 Bioanalyzer. Taken from cysteine to phenylalanine, the CDR3 has 17 residues. Only the CDR3 portion is preserved as DNA: 51 bases, with reading frame beginning at the first base. Trimming removed 6 bases from V and 0 bases from J, leaving 18 bases between the germline ends. As encoded in the germline V gene, CDR1 is MNHNS while CDR2 is SASEGT.

The TCR beta CDR3 regions were amplified from RNA transcripts. For the first round of RT-PCR on the TCR CDR3, the HTBI primer set was used together with the Qiagen OneStep RT-PCR kit. A second multiplex PCR round built the libraries, followed by size selection and purification. Libraries were sequenced paired-end with 100 bp reads on an Illumina HiSeq2000. Per the source publication's procedure: SOAPnuke was used to process the raw data, with reads discarded if the reads contained adapters or uncalled bases, had a mean Phred below 15, or lacked an exact constant-primer or identifier match. High-quality paired reads were merged with COPE v1.2.5, and unique nucleotide sequences were defined as clonotypes. MiTCR v1.1 was used to align clonotypes to the IMGT TRBV, TRBD and TRBJ reference segments. The analysis was restricted to V-J combinations with a frequency above 0.0001, which together covered around 99% of the repertoires. A TCS score was defined as the ratio of F50 (clonal expansion) to E x V (chaos), with BLOSUM62-based TCRdist applied between CDR3 peptides within each V-J. Welch's t-statistics and random forest reduced some 510 V-J features to 10 to 15, which were used in a naive Bayes classifier (R e1071). TCRdb reanalyzed the raw reads on its own, using fastp at Q25 for trimming and MiXCR for clone calling, and kept in-frame beta chains. Under each unique CDR3 protein, matching rows form one entry showing the most common genes and DNA. The V and J calls, along with clone size, are taken from TCRdb and not from the paper's own processing. This sample comprises a few hundred thousand distinct CDR3 sequences, roughly 18% of them detected only once. The ten biggest clones cover around 47% of the sample.

This clonotype was observed a few times. Its antigen is still unknown. No base quality values were provided; no much bigger clone lies one nucleotide off. The investigation overall reported the following: Ophthalmopathy was separated from stable hyperthyroidism by a 13 V-J signature model, with 87.88% sensitivity and roughly 81% specificity obtained in cross-validation and 80%/75% obtained in testing. No statistical method was used to fix the sample size in advance, and group allocation was not hidden from the investigators. Blood samples also contained most of the expanded thyroid clonotypes (frequency above 0.001), which suggests that blood repertoires may reflect thyroid immune responses. In validation, progression to ophthalmopathy was predicted by the model with nearly 71% sensitivity and 72% to 85% specificity, a median of roughly 6.4 months before onset.

Sequencing used blood. The sequence is built from TRBV6-1 and TRBJ1-5, and perhaps TRBD1 as D gene, on 6 matching bases. This clonotype originated in a man aged 40-49 years with Graves' hyperthyroidism. The CDR3 corresponds to CASRADRRLYSNQPQHF. DNA sequence: TGTGCCAGCAGGGCTGACAGGCGCCTATATAGCAATCAGCCCCAGCATTTT.